What follows are 8 T cell receptor beta chains derived from one specimen sequenced in a study of shared clonotypes between healthy human individuals. Assay used: immunoSEQ multiplex PCR; TCRdb lists only in-frame clones, some missing. Among 2 million to 2.5 million clones listed, almost 96% were seen once. The sequencing input was naive CD4+ T cells sorted from blood. Sample subset: CD45RA+ positively selected. These receptors were collected from a man aged 18 to 30 in good health.

The V call is TRBV28, the J call TRBJ2-7, with D possibly matching TRBD1 (6 bases). Germline V gene sequence: CDR1 MDHEN, CDR2 SYDVKM. The CDR3 is 12 amino acids. V was clipped by 9 bases and J by 0 bases, with 9 bases between them. The CDR3 loop reads CASGQSSYEQYF. The CDR3 DNA sequence: TGTGCCAGTGGACAGAGCTCCTACGAGCAGTACTTC.

The genes are TRBV10-3 and TRBJ1-4; TRBD1 matches at 9 bases. The junction had 6 bases not matched to a gene; V was cut back by 5 bases and J by 8 bases. The CDR3 totals 14 residues. Germline V lookup: CDR1 ENHRY, CDR2 SYGVKD. The CDR3 reads CAISTGGGEEKLFF. The CDR3 DNA is TGTGCCATCAGTACAGGGGGCGGAGAAGAAAAACTGTTTTTT.

The chain is built from TRBV5-4 and TRBJ2-3, with D tentatively TRBD1 (5 bases). V lost 0 bases and J lost 0, with 8 bases in between. CDR1 is SGHNT, CDR2 YYREEE, per germline (reference sequence). This CDR3 spans 15 amino acids. As DNA, the CDR3 is TGTGCCAGCAGCTTGGACAGGTTGAGCACAGATACGCAGTATTTT. It specifies CASSLDRLSTDTQYF.

This rearrangement joins TRBV7-2 to TRBJ2-7, with D possibly being TRBD2 (6 bases). The germline CDR1 and CDR2 sequences are SGHTA and FQGNSA. V was pared by 2 bases and J by 2 bases, with 13 bases between. The CDR3 consists of 15 residues. Here the CDR3 DNA reads TGTGCCAGCAGCTTAAAGGGACTGGGGGCCTACGAGCAGTACTTC. This encodes CASSLKGLGAYEQYF. The full variable domain, in which reference TRBV7-2 and TRBJ2-7 provide the parts outside the CDR3, is GAGVSQSPSNKVTEKGKDVELRCDPISGHTALYWYRQSLGQGLEFLIYFQGNSAPDKSGLPSDRFSAERTGGSVSTLTIQRTQQEDSAVYLCASSLKGLGAYEQYFGPGTRLTVT.

A remark on this clone: Other DNA sequences in the sample encode the same CDR3. The DNA for the CDR3 is TGTGCCAGCAGCCAGGGGGCCTATGGCTACACCTTC. It translates to CASSQGAYGYTF. V gene TRBV2 combines with J gene TRBJ1-2, with 8 bases lining up with TRBD1. The CDR3 has 12 amino acids. Germline V lookup: CDR1 SNHLY, CDR2 FYNNEI. J gave up 4 bases and V 6 bases, and 1 base lay outside the gene matches.

The V call is TRBV2, the J call TRBJ2-2; 8 nucleotides agree with TRBD2. V dropped 8 bases and J dropped 5; count of bases not matched to a gene: 10. Germline CDR1 and CDR2: SNHLY and FYNNEI. The CDR3 is 15 residues long. The CDR3 DNA sequence: TGTGCCAGCTCACAACGGGCTAGCGGGACCGGGGAGCTGTTTTTT. Translated, it gives CASSQRASGTGELFF.

This rearrangement joins TRBV6-1 to TRBJ1-2; possibly TRBD1 for D (5 bases). This CDR3 has 15 residues. Germline assignment: CDR1 MNHNS and CDR2 SASEGT. Trimming took off 1 base at V and 5 bases at J, with 14 bases between the two ends. The CDR3 is CASSEDPLGGYGYTF. In DNA, the CDR3 is TGTGCCAGCAGTGAAGACCCCCTGGGGGGGTATGGCTACACCTTC.

V is TRBV6-5 and J is TRBJ1-1; D not resolved. V lost 5 bases and J lost 4, with 11 bases in between. The germline V gene has CDR1 MNHEY and CDR2 SVGAGI. This CDR3 has 13 residues. The CDR3 DNA is TGTGCCAGCAGTGTAGGGTTGAGCACTGAAGCTTTCTTT. Translating it yields CASSVGLSTEAFF.